Sequencing of this T cell receptor (beta chain) was carried out in a study of identical twins. Study outcomes and limitations: Beta out-of-frame sequences displayed a weaker excess of sharing between twins. Invariant MAIT and iNKT cells are populations that could partly confound zero-insertion analyses. Models underestimated TCR alpha sharing (out-of-frame) in monozygotic twins.

This CDR3 has 13 residues. Germline CDR1 is SSHAT and CDR2 is FNYEAQ (reference sequence). TCRdb processed the 5' RACE reads anew with MiXCR; each CDR3 protein has one entry. This sample has some 240,000 distinct CDR3 sequences, with 8% to 11% found just once. About this clonotype itself: What it binds is not known. At one of its ends the junction is not consistent with the germline gene, which may arise from a read error.

The chain is built from TRBV7-7 and TRBJ2-2, with 7 positions matching TRBD1. The origin of this receptor is a man between 45 and 60 years old in good health. The sample taken for sequencing was memory T cells sorted from blood. CDR3 DNA: TGTGCTAGCAGTCGACAGGGTGTCGGGGAGCTGTTTTTT. Its protein is CASSRQGVGELFF.